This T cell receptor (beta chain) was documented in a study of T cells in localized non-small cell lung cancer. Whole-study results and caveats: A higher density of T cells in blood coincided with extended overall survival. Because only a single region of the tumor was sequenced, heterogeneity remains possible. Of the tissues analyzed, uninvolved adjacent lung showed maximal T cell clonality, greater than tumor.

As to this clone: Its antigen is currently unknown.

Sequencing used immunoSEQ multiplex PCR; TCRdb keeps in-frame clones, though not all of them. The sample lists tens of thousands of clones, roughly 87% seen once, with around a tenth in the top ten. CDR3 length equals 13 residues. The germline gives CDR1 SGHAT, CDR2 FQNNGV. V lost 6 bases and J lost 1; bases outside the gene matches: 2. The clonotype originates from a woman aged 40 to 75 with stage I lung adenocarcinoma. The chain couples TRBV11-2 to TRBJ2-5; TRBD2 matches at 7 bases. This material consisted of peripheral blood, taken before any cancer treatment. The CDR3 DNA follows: TGTGCCAGCAGGAGCGGGACCCAAGAGACCCAGTACTTC. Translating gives CASRSGTQETQYF. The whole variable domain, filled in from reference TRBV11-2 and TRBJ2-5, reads EAGVAQSPRYKIIEKRQSVAFWCNPISGHATLYWYQQILGQGPKLLIQFQNNGVVDDSQLPKDRFSAERLKGVDSTLKIQPAKLEDSAVYLCASRSGTQETQYFGPGTRLLVL.